This T cell receptor (beta chain) was found in a study of T cells in Graves' hyperthyroidism and ophthalmopathy. Amplified regions were TCR beta CDR3 sequences from RNA transcripts. Carried out on the TCR CDR3, a first-round RT-PCR used the HTBI primer set. TCRdb redid the calling of the multiplex PCR reads with MiXCR, one entry per CDR3 protein. The sample contains 250,000 to 350,000 distinct CDR3 sequences, roughly 15% of which appear only once. The germline V and J ends were trimmed by 2 bases and 2 bases, with 10 bases remaining between them. The germline V gene has CDR1 MNHEY and CDR2 SVGAGI. This CDR3 comprises 15 residues. With regard to this clonotype: Its antigen is not known.

The authors obtained PBMCs from more than 9.5 ml of fresh peripheral blood. Study-level points and caveats: Blood shared most expanded thyroid clonotypes above 0.001.

This clonotype was sampled from a man in his thirties or forties with Graves' hyperthyroidism. Sequencing was done on a sample of blood. The chain has TRBV6-5 and TRBJ1-5; D gene unclear. CDR3 sequence (DNA): TGTGCCAGCAGTTACGGCGGGGTTCGCAATCAGCCCCAGCATTTT. This encodes CASSYGGVRNQPQHF.